The sequence of this T cell receptor (beta chain) was determined in a study of healthy donors' naive CD4 and CD8 T cells. Study context: A new alpha primer set targeted every functional IMGT alpha variant.

V was pared by 6 bases and J by 4 bases, with 15 bases between. The CDR3 runs 13 residues. From germline, CDR1 is SQVTM and CDR2 ANQGSEA. Each TCR library used around 540 ng of total RNA and a linear amplification protocol. TCRdb used MiXCR to reprocess the reads, holding one entry per CDR3 protein. The data contain 200,000 or so distinct CDR3 sequences, 65% to 75% of them singletons. The receptor's source is a pool of human donors in good health; the sample pools cells from several healthy donors. The sequencing input was naive CD4+ and CD8+ T cells sorted from blood, pooled from several donors. The gene calls are TRBV29-1 and TRBJ1-2; D is ambiguous. This chain's CDR3 is CSVLRSEAYGYTF. CDR3 coding DNA: TGCAGCGTCCTCCGGAGCGAGGCCTATGGCTACACCTTC.